This T cell receptor (beta chain) was obtained from a study of cytomegalovirus exposure and HLA in healthy donors. Points from the study as a whole: Earlier analysis found most TCR beta V segments productive about 87% or about 30% of the time. Analysis was carried out at a later point, and it linked a missense DCLRE1C variant to TCR beta V- and J-gene trimming. An apparent linkage of common viral pathogens to several of the most significant clusters emerged in a later analysis. Under in vitro conditions, a few CMV-associated chains were confirmed as specific for CMV antigens.

PCR primers comprised 60 Vbeta and 13 Jbeta primers. Clones were sequenced by immunoSEQ multiplex PCR, and TCRdb holds only the in-frame ones, with some missing. In total, the table holds 150,000 to 200,000 clones. V shed 4 bases and J shed 2 bases, with 15 bases lying between them. Germline-derived CDR1 and CDR2 are LGHNA and YSLEER. CDR3 length: 15 amino acids. Remarks on this clone: Its target is not known.

The clonotype originates from a woman in her late teens or twenties in good health and CMV-seropositive. Material: PBMCs. This chain joins TRBV4-3 and TRBJ2-7; weak D call: TRBD1 (5 bases). CDR3 region: CASSPQGGQPYEQYF. CDR3 bases: TGCGCCAGCAGCCCGCAGGGCGGACAACCCTACGAGCAGTACTTC.